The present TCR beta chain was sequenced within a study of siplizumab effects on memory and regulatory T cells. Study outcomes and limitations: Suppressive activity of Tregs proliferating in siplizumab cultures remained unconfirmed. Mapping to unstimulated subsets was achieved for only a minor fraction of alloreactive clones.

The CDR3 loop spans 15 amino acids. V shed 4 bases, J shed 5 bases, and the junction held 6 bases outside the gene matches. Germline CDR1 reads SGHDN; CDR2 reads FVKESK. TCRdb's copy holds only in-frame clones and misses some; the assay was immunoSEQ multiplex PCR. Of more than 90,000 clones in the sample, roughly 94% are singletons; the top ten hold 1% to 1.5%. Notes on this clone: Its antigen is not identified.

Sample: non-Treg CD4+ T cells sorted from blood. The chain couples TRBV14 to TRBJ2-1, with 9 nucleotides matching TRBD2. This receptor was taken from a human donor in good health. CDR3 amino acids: CASSPRLAANNEQFF. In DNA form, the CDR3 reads TGTGCCAGCAGCCCCCGACTAGCGGCGAACAATGAGCAGTTCTTC.